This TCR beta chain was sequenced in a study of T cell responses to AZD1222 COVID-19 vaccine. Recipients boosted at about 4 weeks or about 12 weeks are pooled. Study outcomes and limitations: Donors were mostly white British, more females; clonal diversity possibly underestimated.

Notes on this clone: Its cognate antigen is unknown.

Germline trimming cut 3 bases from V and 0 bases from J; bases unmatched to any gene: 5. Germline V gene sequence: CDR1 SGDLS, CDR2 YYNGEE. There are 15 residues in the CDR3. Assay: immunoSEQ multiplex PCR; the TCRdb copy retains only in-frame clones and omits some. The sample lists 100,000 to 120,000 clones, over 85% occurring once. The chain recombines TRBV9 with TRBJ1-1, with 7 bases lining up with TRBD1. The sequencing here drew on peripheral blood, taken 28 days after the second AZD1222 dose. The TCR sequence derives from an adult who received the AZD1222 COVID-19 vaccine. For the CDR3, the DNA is TGTGCCAGCAGCGCAAACAGGGGCATGAACACTGAAGCTTTCTTT. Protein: CASSANRGMNTEAFF.